The following is a T cell receptor beta chain sequence with its context. No antigen is known for it. Base qualities were left out, and no much larger clone turns up one base away. These data come from a study of tumor and adjacent non-tumor tissue in lung cancer listed by TCRdb under 2018. At the level of the whole study: Patients with adenocarcinoma (around eleven), squamous cell carcinoma (2) and small cell lung cancer (1) were included in the cohort. Bulk TCRbeta repertoires were compared between lung tumor tissue and matched distant non-tumor lung tissue obtained from 15 lung cancer patients. The 15 enrolled patients, of whom 10 were men and 5 were women, were aged about 30 to 85 years and were diagnosed with TNM stage I to III disease. TCRbeta CDR3 sequencing was performed on roughly 32 paired specimens, with one tumor sample and one normal lung sample collected per patient. Sequencing generated a total of some 130 million productive TCRbeta reads, averaging around 4.2 million reads per sample. What the work shows at the level of the full study, not this receptor alone: Younger patients had significantly higher TCR diversity, and higher tumor TCR diversity was associated with shorter overall and disease-free survival. The cohort had only around 14 patients, and the authors noted that larger samples and more detailed clinical data are needed. The top 100 clones accounted for a significantly larger cumulative portion of the repertoire in normal lung than in tumor tissue. Neither the sequencing platform nor unique molecular identifiers are mentioned in the methods. Peripheral blood was not sequenced, so blood TCRbeta repertoires in these lung cancer patients were not examined. TCR diversity (inverse Simpson) was significantly higher in tumor than in normal lung tissue (approximately 400 vs 170, P = 0.0075, Mann-Whitney U test).

The receptor library was made with multiplex PCR. The sequencing machine was an Illumina HiSeq 2500. Following protocols modified from ARM-PCR, the researchers constructed TCRbeta libraries through three rounds of nested PCR with primers (Table S4). Before sequencing, PCR products of 200-500 bp were cut from the gel and purified using the QIAquick gel extraction kit. From the authors' description of their analysis: Trimmomatic was used to clean the reads, FLASH was used to merge the reads into complete CDR3 sequences, and MiTCR was used to assign the reads to V(D)J germline segments. VDJtools was used to compute clonal diversity as the inverse Simpson's index. A read counted as productive if the sequence was in-frame and lacked a premature stop codon. The raw public reads went through TCRdb reprocessing: fastp at Q25, MiXCR clone calling, in-frame beta chains kept. Every entry covers one CDR3 protein and lists the most common genes and DNA from its rows. The V and J calls here are based on TCRdb, not the publication. The sample table records some 100,000 distinct CDR3 sequences; roughly two thirds of these occur just once. Together, the top ten hold around 19% of the sample.

Bulk unsorted tissue served as the source for RNA extraction, and RNA quality was assessed using a NanoDrop ND-1000 and an Agilent 2100. For the normal lung samples, distant non-tumor tissue was collected more than 3 cm away from the tumor edge. All donors had newly diagnosed lung cancer, had not received prior chemotherapy, and were admitted for thoracic surgery in China between August and November 2014. Patients who had received previous radiotherapy or chemotherapy, or who had another concurrent cancer, were excluded from the study. Pieces of surgical tissue measuring about 1-2.1 cm3 were kept in RNAlater solution and held at -80 degrees C until needed. CDR1 and CDR2 are drawn from the germline V gene: MGHDK, SYGVNS. V is shortened by 7 bases, J by 3 bases, and the region joining them spans 6 bases. CDR3 length: 12 amino acids, cysteine to phenylalanine. CDR3 DNA only is kept here, 36 bases in frame from base 1.

Sample: distant non-tumor lung tissue. Recombination connected TRBV25-1 to TRBJ2-2, with no confident D gene call. The receptor's source is a man younger than 40 with non-small cell lung cancer. In nucleotide form, the sequence is TGTGCCAGCATAACCCACACCGGGGAGCTGTTTTTT. Its translation reads: CASITHTGELFF. With the portions outside the CDR3 filled from the reference TRBV25-1 and TRBJ2-2 genes, the complete variable region becomes EADIYQTPRYLVIGTGKKITLECSQTMGHDKMYWYQQDPGMELHLIHYSYGVNSTEKGDLSSESTVSRIRTEHFPLTLESARPSHTSQYLCASITHTGELFFGEGSRLTVL.